The 3 T cell receptor beta chains below were found in one sample sequenced in a study of glioma-infiltrating T cells after dendritic cell vaccination. Sequencing used immunoSEQ multiplex PCR; TCRdb keeps in-frame clones, though not all of them. The sample yields 75,000 to 100,000 clones, approximately 80% seen once. The sequenced sample was blood, obtained before dendritic cell vaccination. The origin of the receptors is a human donor with glioblastoma.

This chain joins TRBV15 and TRBJ1-5; a possible D gene is TRBD1 (6 bases). Trimming took 4 bases from V and 0 from J, leaving 28 bases between them. Germline CDR1 is LNHNV and CDR2 is YYDKDF (reference sequence). This CDR3 is built from 21 residues. The CDR3 loop is CATSITATGLWRRDSNQPQHF. CDR3 nucleotide sequence: TGTGCCACCAGCATAACCGCAACAGGGTTGTGGAGACGAGATAGCAATCAGCCCCAGCATTTT. Using reference TRBV15 and TRBJ1-5 for the parts outside the CDR3, the full variable domain is DAMVIQNPRYQVTQFGKPVTLSCSQTLNHNVMYWYQQKSSQAPKLLFHYYDKDFNNEADTPDNFQSRRPNTSFCFLDIRSPGLGDTAMYLCATSITATGLWRRDSNQPQHFGDGTRLSIL.

The chain carries TRBV7-6 and TRBJ2-1; tentatively, D is TRBD2 (5 bases). The V and J ends lost 5 bases and 0 bases respectively, with 11 bases between them. CDR3 length: 15 residues. CDR1 SGHVS and CDR2 FNYEAQ come from the germline V gene. CDR3 region: CASSPRSGSYNEQFF. The CDR3 DNA reads as TGTGCCAGCAGCCCACGGAGCGGCTCCTACAATGAGCAGTTCTTC.

This clone has just a few counts. The genes are TRBV30 and TRBJ1-1; possibly TRBD1 for D (5 bases). The ends were cut back, 8 bases at V and 1 base at J, with 14 bases in the middle. The germline V gene has CDR1 GTSNPN and CDR2 SVGIG (reference sequence). The CDR3 length is 13 residues. The CDR3 here is CAGRRGSNTEAFF. As DNA, the CDR3 is TGTGCCGGACGACGGGGGTCGAACACTGAAGCTTTCTTT. The full variable domain, in which reference TRBV30 and TRBJ1-1 provide the parts outside the CDR3, is SQTIHQWPATLVQPVGSPLSLECTVEGTSNPNLYWYRQAAGRGLQLLFYSVGIGQISSEVPQNLSASRPQDRQFILSSKKLLLSDSGFYLCAGRRGSNTEAFFGQGTRLTVV.